This T cell receptor beta chain was captured in a study of shared clonotypes between healthy human individuals (TCRdb year 2020). About the study as a whole: Three men and a couple of women, aged 18 to 49 years, made up the cohort. For each donor, CD4 naive and CD4 memory were each run on three plates, CD8 naive on two plates, and CD8 memory on one plate. To estimate repertoire size and how much clonotypes are shared between individuals, the study performed deep sequencing of blood TCR repertoires from a few healthy adults. To increase sequencing depth and limit assay-specific biases, TCR repertoire library preparation and sequencing were carried out by different laboratories using diverse techniques. Leukapheresis yielded between about 0.94 and 8.9 billion PBMCs per donor.

Donors were healthy HIV-negative adults with no recently reported acute infections or vaccinations. All donors were Caucasian adults living in Nashville, Tennessee, USA. Magnetic negative selection was used to enrich CD4+ T cells, after which naive cells were positively selected on CD45RA and the negative fraction became the memory subset. Blood was collected by leukapheresis, and PBMCs were isolated by Ficoll-Histopaque density gradient centrifugation and then cryopreserved in liquid nitrogen vapor phase. Analytical flow cytometry was used to check the purity and quantity of every magnetically sorted T cell population. Genomic DNA was isolated from each sorted fraction and quantified by UV absorbance on a Nanodrop 2000c. General findings and caveats noted by the study authors: Sharing across several donors was observed for roughly 5.4% of naive CD4, 3% to 3.5% of naive CD8, over 2% of memory CD4, and roughly 0.4% of memory CD8 clonotypes. The genetic and exposure-history diversity represented was limited by the small number of donors. Naive subsets generally had larger estimated clonotype richness than memory subsets. Incomplete sequencing was indicated by rarefaction of sorted-subset datasets, despite the large sequencing depth. Pairwise subsampling led to the expectation that sequencing depth would affect the degree of clonotype sharing among donors. Compared with non-shared clonotypes, clonotypes shared by all four sorted-subset donors had higher generation probabilities. Only blood was sampled, and tissue TCR repertoires likely differ from those in blood.

TCR CDR3 regions were amplified from genomic DNA by multiplex PCR using the deep immunoSEQ assay. Extracted genomic DNA from each cell subset was distributed evenly across all wells of several immunoSEQ 96-well plates, and each plate was treated as a replicate. For sorted subsets, approximately 190 ng genomic DNA, equal to some 28,000 T cell genomes, was loaded into each replicate PCR. The purified libraries were quantified using a Qubit 3.0 fluorometer, sized with a Bioanalyzer 2100, and then quantified again using the KAPA Library Quantification kit. Each immunoSEQ 96-well plate was sequenced on its own single-read 150-cycle Illumina NextSeq 550 flow cell. As for the authors' bioinformatics: Because the immunoSEQ output included only junctional sequences and no quality scores, the filtering could not be the same as the filtering used for full-length reads. To assign V/J genes and CDR3, sequences were annotated using PyIR, a Python wrapper for IgBLAST v1.9, with IMGT germline references. Reads were removed for weak V/J assignments (E-value above 1e-6), missing CDR3, stop codons, out-of-frame junctions, or ambiguous translated residues. V3J clonotypes were defined as sequences sharing the same inferred V gene, J gene, and CDR3 amino acid sequence. Percentage overlap between repertoires was calculated by dividing the number of shared unique clonotypes by the size of the smaller repertoire. Richness of each repertoire was evaluated using RTK rarefaction, the Chao1 estimator, and Recon v2.1 estimates of unobserved clonotypes. Generation probabilities were computed with OLGA for all TCRbeta clonotypes obtained by the gDNA method from four donors. This immuneACCESS table, as held by TCRdb, lists in-frame sequences with V and J called but not all clones. Of the missing ones, under half trace to an unresolved V gene in checked studies; the others have no known cause. V and J calls and clone size follow that table, whereas D and trimming were derived from the DNA. The sample yields over 2 million clones; under 95% were counted once. Jointly, the top ten make up approximately 0.41% of the sample.

A note on this clone: Which antigen it targets is not known. No clone much larger than this one lies a single base away; base qualities are absent.

The germline ends are 9 bases apart after V is trimmed by 2 bases and J by 4 bases. From a lookup of the germline V gene, CDR1 and CDR2 are MDHEN and SYDVKM. From the cysteine up to the phenylalanine, the CDR3 has a length of 13 residues. Of the read, only the CDR3 DNA is kept; its 39 bases are in frame from base 1. The receptor was derived from a man between 18 and 29 years old in good health. Some clones in this sample may be carry-over from other donors' samples. The sequence is built from TRBV28 and TRBJ2-7; the D gene cannot be named for sure. The specimen sequenced was naive CD4+ T cells from PBMCs. The cell subset or site label corresponds to: CD45RA+ positively selected. The encoded CDR3 is CASSLTPQYEQYF. In nucleotide form, the sequence is TGTGCCAGCAGTTTAACCCCTCAATACGAGCAGTACTTC.